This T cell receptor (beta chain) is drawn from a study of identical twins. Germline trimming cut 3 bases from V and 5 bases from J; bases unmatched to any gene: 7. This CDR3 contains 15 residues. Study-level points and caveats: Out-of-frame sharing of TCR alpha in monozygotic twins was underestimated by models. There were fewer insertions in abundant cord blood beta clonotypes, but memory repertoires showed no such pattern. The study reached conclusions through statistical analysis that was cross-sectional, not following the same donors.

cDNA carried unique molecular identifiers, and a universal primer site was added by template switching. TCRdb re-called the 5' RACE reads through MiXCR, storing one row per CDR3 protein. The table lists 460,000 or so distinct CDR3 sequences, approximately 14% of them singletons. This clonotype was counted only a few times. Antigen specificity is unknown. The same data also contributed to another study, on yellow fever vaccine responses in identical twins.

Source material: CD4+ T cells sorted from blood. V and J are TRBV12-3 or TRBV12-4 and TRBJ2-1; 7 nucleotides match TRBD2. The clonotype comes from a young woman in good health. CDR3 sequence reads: CASSLMSGVNNEQFF. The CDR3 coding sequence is TGTGCCAGCAGTTTGATGAGCGGGGTCAACAATGAGCAGTTCTTC.